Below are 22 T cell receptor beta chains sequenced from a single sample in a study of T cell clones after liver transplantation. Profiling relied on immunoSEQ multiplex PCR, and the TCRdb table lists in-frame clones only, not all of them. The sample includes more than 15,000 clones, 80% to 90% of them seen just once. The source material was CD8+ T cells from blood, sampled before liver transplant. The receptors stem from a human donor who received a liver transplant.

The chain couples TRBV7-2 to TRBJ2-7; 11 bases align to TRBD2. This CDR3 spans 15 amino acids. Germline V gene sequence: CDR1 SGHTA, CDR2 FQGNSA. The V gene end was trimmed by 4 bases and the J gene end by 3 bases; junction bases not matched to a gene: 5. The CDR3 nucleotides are TGTGCCAGCAGCTCGCTGACTAGCGGGAACTACGAGCAGTACTTC. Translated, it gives CASSSLTSGNYEQYF.

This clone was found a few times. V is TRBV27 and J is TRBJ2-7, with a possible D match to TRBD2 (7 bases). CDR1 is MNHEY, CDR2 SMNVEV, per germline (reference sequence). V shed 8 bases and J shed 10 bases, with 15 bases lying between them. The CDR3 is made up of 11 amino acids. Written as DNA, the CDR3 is TGTGCCAGCGGCATCGGGGGGCCCCAGTACTTC. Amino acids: CASGIGGPQYF.

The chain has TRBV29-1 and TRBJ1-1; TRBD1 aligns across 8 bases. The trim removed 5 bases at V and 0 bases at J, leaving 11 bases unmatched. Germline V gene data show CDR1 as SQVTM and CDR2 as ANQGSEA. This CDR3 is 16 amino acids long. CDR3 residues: CSVSIPGQEMNTEAFF. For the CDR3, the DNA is TGCAGCGTTTCTATACCGGGACAGGAAATGAACACTGAAGCTTTCTTT.

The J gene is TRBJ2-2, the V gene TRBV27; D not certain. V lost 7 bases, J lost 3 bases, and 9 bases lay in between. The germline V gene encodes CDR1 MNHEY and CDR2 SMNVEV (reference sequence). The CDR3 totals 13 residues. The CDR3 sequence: CASKPVDTGELFF. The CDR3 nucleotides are TGTGCCAGCAAACCGGTAGACACCGGGGAGCTGTTTTTT.

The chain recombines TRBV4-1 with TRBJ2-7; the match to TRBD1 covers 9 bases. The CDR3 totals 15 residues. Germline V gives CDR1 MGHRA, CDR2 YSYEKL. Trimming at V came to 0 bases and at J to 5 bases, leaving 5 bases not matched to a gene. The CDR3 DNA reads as TGCGCCAGCAGCCAAGAATCGGGGACAGGGAACGAGCAGTACTTC. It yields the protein CASSQESGTGNEQYF.

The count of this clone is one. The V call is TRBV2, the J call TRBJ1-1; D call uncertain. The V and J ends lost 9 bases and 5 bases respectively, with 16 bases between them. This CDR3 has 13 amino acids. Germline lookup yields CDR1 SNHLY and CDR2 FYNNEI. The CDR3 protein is CARRSNAWTEAFF. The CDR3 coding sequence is TGTGCCAGGAGGTCTAACGCATGGACTGAAGCTTTCTTT.

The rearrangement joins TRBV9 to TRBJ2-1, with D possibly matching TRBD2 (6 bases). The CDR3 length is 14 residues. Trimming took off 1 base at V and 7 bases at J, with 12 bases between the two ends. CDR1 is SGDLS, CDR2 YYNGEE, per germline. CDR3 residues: CASSVTVAGNEQFF. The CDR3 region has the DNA TGTGCCAGCAGCGTAACGGTGGCGGGAAATGAGCAGTTCTTC.

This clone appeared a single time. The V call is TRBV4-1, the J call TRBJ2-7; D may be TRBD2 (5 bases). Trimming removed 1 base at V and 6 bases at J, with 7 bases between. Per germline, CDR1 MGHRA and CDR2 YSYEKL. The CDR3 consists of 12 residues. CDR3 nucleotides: TGCGCCAGCAGCCAAGGACGGGGCGAGCAGTACTTC. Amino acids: CASSQGRGEQYF.

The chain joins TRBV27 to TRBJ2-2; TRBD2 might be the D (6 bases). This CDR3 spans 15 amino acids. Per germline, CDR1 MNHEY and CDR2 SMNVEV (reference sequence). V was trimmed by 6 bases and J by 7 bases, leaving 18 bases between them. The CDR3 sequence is CASSPGLGPVGELFF. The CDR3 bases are TGTGCCAGCAGCCCGGGACTGGGGCCGGTCGGGGAGCTGTTTTTT.

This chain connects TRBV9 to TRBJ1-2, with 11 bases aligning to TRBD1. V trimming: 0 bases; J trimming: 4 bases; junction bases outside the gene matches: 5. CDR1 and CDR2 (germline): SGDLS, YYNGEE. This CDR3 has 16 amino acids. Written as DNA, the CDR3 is TGTGCCAGCAGCGTAGAGGAGGACAGGGGGCCCTATGGCTACACCTTC. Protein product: CASSVEEDRGPYGYTF.

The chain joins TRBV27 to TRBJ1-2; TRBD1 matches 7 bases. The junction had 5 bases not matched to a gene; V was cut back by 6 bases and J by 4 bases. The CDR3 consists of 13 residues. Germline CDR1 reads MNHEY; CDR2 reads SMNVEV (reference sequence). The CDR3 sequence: CASSPTGIYGYTF. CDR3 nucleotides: TGTGCCAGCAGCCCGACAGGGATCTATGGCTACACCTTC.

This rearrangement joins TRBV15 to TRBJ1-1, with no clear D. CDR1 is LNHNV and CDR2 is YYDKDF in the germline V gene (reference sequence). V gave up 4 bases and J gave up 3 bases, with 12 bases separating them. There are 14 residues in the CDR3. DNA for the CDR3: TGTGCCACCAGCACCCTGGGAGAGGACACTGAAGCTTTCTTT. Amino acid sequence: CATSTLGEDTEAFF.

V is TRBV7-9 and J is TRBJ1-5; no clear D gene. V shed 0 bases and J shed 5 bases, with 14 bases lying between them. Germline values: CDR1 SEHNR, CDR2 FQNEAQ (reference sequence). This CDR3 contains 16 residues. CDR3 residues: CASSLAGPGRYQPQHF. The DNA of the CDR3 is TGTGCCAGCAGCTTAGCCGGTCCCGGCCGTTATCAGCCCCAGCATTTT.

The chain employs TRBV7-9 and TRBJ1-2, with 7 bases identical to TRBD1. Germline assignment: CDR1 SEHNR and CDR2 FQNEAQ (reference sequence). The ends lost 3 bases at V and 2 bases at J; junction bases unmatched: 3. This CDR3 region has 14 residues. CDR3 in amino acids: CASSFLTGNYGYTF. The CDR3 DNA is TGTGCCAGCAGCTTTCTGACAGGGAACTATGGCTACACCTTC.

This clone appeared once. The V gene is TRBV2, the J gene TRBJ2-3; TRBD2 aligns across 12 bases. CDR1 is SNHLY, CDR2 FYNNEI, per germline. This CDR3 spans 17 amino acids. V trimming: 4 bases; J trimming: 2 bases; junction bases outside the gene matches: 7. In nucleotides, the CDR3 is TGTGCCAGCAGTGGGGTGACTAGCGGGAGCCTCACAGATACGCAGTATTTT. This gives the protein CASSGVTSGSLTDTQYF.

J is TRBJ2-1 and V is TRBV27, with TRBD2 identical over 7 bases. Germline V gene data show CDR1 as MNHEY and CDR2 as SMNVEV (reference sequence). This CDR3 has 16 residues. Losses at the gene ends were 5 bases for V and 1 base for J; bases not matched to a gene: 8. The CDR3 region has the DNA TGTGCCAGCAGTCCTGAGCGGGAACTATCCTACAATGAGCAGTTCTTC. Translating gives CASSPERELSYNEQFF.

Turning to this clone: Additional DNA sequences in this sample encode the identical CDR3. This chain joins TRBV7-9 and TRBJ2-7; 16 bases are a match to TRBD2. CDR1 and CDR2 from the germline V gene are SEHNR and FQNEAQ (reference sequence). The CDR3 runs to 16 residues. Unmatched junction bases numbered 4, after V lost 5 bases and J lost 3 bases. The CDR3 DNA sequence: TGTGCCAGCAGCCCCGGGACTAGCGGGAGGGACTACGAGCAGTACTTC. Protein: CASSPGTSGRDYEQYF.

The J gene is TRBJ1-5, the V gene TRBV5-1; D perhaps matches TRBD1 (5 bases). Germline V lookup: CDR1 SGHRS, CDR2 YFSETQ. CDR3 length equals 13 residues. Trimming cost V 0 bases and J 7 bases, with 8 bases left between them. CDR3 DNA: TGCGCCAGCAGCTTGGGCGGGGGACAGCCCCAGCATTTT. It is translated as CASSLGGGQPQHF.

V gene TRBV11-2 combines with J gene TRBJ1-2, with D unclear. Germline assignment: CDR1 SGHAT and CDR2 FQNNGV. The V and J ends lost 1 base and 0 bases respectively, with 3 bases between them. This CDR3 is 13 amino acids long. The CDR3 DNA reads TGTGCCAGCAGCTTAGCATCTAACTATGGCTACACCTTC. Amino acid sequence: CASSLASNYGYTF.

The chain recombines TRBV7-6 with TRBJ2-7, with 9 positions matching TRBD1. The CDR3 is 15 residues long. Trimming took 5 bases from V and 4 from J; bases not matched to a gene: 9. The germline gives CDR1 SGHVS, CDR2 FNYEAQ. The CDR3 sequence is CASSPRQGVTYEQYF. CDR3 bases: TGTGCCAGCAGCCCTCGACAGGGGGTGACTTACGAGCAGTACTTC.

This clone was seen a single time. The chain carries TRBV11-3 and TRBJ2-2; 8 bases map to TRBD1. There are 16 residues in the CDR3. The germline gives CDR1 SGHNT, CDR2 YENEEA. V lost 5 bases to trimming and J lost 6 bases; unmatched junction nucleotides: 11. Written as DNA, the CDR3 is TGTGCCAGCAGCCAGGGGGCGGCTCTTGGCGCCGGGGAGCTGTTTTTT. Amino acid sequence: CASSQGAALGAGELFF. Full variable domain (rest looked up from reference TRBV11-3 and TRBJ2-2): EAGVVQSPRYKIIEKKQPVAFWCNPISGHNTLYWYLQNLGQGPELLIRYENEEAVDDSQLPKDRFSAERLKGVDSTLKIQPAELGDSAVYLCASSQGAALGAGELFFGEGSRLTVL.

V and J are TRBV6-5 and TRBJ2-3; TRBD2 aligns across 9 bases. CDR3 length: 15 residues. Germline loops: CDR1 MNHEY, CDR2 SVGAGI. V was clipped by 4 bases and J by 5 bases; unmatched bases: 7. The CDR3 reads CASSLGASGKDTQYF. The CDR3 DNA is TGTGCCAGCAGTTTAGGGGCTAGCGGGAAAGATACGCAGTATTTT.